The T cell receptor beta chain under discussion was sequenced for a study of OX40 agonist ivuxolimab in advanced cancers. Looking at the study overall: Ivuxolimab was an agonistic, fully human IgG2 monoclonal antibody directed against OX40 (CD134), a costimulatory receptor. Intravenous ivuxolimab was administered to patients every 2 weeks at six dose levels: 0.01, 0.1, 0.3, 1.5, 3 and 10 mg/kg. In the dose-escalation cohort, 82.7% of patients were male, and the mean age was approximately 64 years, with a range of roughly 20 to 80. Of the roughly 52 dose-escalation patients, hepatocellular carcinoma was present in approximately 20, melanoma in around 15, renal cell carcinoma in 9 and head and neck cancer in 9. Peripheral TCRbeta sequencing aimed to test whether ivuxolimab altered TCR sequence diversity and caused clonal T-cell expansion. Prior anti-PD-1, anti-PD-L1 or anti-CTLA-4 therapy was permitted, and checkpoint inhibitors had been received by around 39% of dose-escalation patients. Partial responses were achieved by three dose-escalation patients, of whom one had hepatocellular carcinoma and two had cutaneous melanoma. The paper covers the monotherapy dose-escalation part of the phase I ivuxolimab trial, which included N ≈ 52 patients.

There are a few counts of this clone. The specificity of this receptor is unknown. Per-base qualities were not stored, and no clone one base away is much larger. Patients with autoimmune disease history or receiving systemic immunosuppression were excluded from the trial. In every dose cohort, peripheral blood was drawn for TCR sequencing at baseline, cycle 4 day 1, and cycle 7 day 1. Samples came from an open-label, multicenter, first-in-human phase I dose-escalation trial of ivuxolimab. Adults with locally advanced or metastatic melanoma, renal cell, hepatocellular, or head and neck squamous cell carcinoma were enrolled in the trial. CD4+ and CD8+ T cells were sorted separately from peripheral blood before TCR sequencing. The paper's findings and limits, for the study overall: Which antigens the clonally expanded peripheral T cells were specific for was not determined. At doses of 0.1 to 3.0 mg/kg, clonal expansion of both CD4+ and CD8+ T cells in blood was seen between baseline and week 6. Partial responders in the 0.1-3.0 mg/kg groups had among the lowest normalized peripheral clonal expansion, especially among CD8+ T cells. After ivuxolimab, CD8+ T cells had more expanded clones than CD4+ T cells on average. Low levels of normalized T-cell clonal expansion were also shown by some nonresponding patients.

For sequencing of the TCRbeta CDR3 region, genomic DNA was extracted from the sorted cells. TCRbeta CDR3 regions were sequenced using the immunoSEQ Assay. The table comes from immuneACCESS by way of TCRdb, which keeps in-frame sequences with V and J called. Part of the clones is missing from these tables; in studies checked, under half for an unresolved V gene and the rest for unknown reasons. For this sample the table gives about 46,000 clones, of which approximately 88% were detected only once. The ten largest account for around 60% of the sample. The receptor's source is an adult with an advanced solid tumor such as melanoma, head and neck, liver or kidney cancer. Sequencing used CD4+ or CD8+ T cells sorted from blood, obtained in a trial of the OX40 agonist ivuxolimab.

The DNA sequence is as follows: TGTGCCAGCAGCCAAACGGCAGGGCTTACCAATCAGCCCCAGCATTTT. Its translation is CASSQTAGLTNQPQHF. This chain joins TRBV7-2 to TRBJ1-5, with TRBD1 tentatively as D gene (5 bases match). The germline ends are 17 bases apart after V is trimmed by 5 bases and J by 3 bases. CDR3 length: 16 amino acids, cysteine to phenylalanine. The DNA shown is the 48-base CDR3, in frame from base 1. CDR1 and CDR2 (SGHTA, FQGNSA) derive from the germline V gene.